This T cell receptor beta chain was profiled in a study of CD8 T cells in Susac syndrome. Study outcomes and limitations: Clonal expansion was present among Susac CD8+ cells. This expansion reached its peak in TEMRA cells and in active patients.

Random hexamers were used to reverse transcribe an amount of roughly 0.45 to 1 ug RNA. MiXCR, applied by TCRdb to the immunoSEQ multiplex PCR reads, yields one record per CDR3 protein. The repertoire holds around 81,000 distinct CDR3 sequences, around 94% seen once, with around 0.94% in the top ten. Points on this clonotype: Antigen: not known.

V was pared by 3 bases and J by 2 bases, with 7 bases of the junction left unmatched. CDR1 and CDR2 from the germline V gene are LNHDA and SQIVND (reference sequence). The CDR3 loop spans 16 amino acids. The chain has TRBV19 and TRBJ2-3; 8 positions agree with TRBD2. The TCR sequence derives from a human donor with Susac syndrome. Sequenced input: CD8+ T cells from PBMCs. CDR3 DNA: TGTGCCAGTAGTATCTTAGCGGGACTTCACACAGATACGCAGTATTTT. Translated, it gives CASSILAGLHTDTQYF. Complete variable domain (other parts from reference TRBV19 and TRBJ2-3): DGGITQSPKYLFRKEGQNVTLSCEQNLNHDAMYWYRQDPGQGLRLIYYSQIVNDFQKGDIAEGYSVSREKKESFPLTVTSAQKNPTAFYLCASSILAGLHTDTQYFGPGTRLTVL.